This T cell receptor beta chain was identified in a study of blood T cell repertoires in COVID-19. Study-wide context: PBMCs, B-cell-depleted T cells, or T cells provided the cDNA or gDNA that made up the material.

Libraries were prepared by immunoSEQ multiplex PCR; TCRdb keeps only in-frame clonotypes and omits some of them. The table shows about 250,000 clones, with approximately 92% occurring only once. The ends lost 10 bases at V and 3 bases at J; junction bases unmatched: 12. Germline-derived CDR1 and CDR2 are WSHSY and SAAADI. The CDR3 is made up of 14 amino acids. Sequencing was performed on peripheral blood. The sequence derives from a woman in her forties who had recovered from COVID-19. J is TRBJ2-7 and V is TRBV10-2; 7 bases agree with TRBD1. CDR3 region: CATHRDRDSYEQYF. In DNA, the CDR3 is TGCGCCACCCACCGAGACCGGGACAGCTACGAGCAGTACTTC.